A single sample is the source of the 21 T cell receptor beta chains below, sequenced in a study of cytomegalovirus exposure and HLA in healthy donors. The PCR employed 60 Vbeta primers together with 13 Jbeta primers. Generated by immunoSEQ multiplex PCR, the TCRdb table keeps only in-frame clones and is missing some. The repertoire holds about 60,000 clones, with about 70% as singletons. The specimen sequenced was PBMCs. All receptors come from a woman in her fifties or sixties in good health and CMV-seropositive.

This chain connects TRBV7-2 to TRBJ1-2; unclear D gene. The CDR3 length is 14 residues. CDR1 and CDR2 from the germline V gene are SGHTA and FQGNSA. Trimming removed 0 bases at V and 3 bases at J, with 8 bases between. CDR3: CASSLAQNDYGYTF. The CDR3 DNA reads as TGTGCCAGCAGCTTAGCGCAGAACGACTATGGCTACACCTTC.

This clone came up once. The rearrangement uses TRBV18 and TRBJ2-7, with 8 positions matching TRBD1. V shed 3 bases, J shed 7 bases, and the junction held 11 bases outside the gene matches. Germline CDR1 and CDR2: KGHSH and LQKENI. There are 15 residues in the CDR3. The CDR3 loop reads CASSPNSGQGGEQYF. The CDR3 coding sequence is TGTGCCAGCTCACCCAATTCCGGACAGGGTGGGGAGCAGTACTTC.

This chain joins TRBV7-9 and TRBJ1-2; D possibly corresponds to TRBD1 (6 bases). The CDR3 consists of 15 residues. With 7 bases removed from V and 2 bases from J, the gap between germline ends came to 17 bases. The V gene's germline CDR1 is SEHNR and CDR2 FQNEAQ (reference sequence). The CDR3 region is CASTPGATINYGYTF. CDR3 DNA sequence: TGTGCCAGCACCCCAGGGGCAACTATCAACTATGGCTACACCTTC.

Regarding this clone: Germline is not matched at one junction end, which may reflect a read error. The CDR3: CASSPGQGDYGCTF. The CDR3 DNA follows: TGTGCCAGCAGCCCGGGACAGGGTGACTATGGCTGCACCTTC. The chain employs TRBV7-9 and TRBJ1-2; 9 nucleotides match TRBD1. Germline CDR1 SEHNR, CDR2 FQNEAQ (reference sequence). This CDR3 is 14 amino acids long.

This chain connects TRBV2 to TRBJ1-6; D is unclear. Trimming shortened V by 7 bases and J by 6 bases, and 10 bases separated the two germline ends. The germline gives CDR1 SNHLY, CDR2 FYNNEI. This CDR3 spans 13 amino acids. The CDR3 reads CASKISSNSPLHF. CDR3 DNA sequence: TGTGCCAGCAAAATCAGTTCTAATTCACCCCTCCACTTT.

The chain joins TRBV5-1 to TRBJ2-1; 10 nucleotides line up with TRBD2. In germline, CDR1 is SGHRS, CDR2 YFSETQ. This CDR3 comprises 15 residues. V was clipped by 3 bases and J by 1 base; unmatched bases: 1. The CDR3, as DNA: TGCGCCAGCAGCTCACTAGCGGGGTCCTACAATGAGCAGTTCTTC. Encoded protein: CASSSLAGSYNEQFF.

The chain combines TRBV4-3 with TRBJ1-2; TRBD1 might be the D (5 bases). Trimming removed 6 bases at V and 2 bases at J, with 19 bases between. The CDR3 length is 16 residues. Germline-derived CDR1 and CDR2 are LGHNA and YSLEER. The CDR3 spells CASRPSQGISNYGYTF. Here the CDR3 DNA reads TGCGCCAGCAGGCCAAGTCAGGGTATCTCCAACTATGGCTACACCTTC.

CDR3 DNA sequence: TGTGCCAGCAGCTCTTATTCTTCAGTTGAAGCTTTCTTT. It codes for CASSSYSSVEAFF. The rearrangement joins TRBV7-2 to TRBJ1-1, with D unresolved. Germline-derived CDR1 and CDR2 are SGHTA and FQGNSA. The CDR3 contains 13 residues. V was trimmed by 4 bases and J by 7 bases, leaving 13 bases between them.

The J gene is TRBJ1-4, the V gene TRBV5-6; no definite D call. V was trimmed by 2 bases and J by 1 base, leaving 6 bases between them. This CDR3 comprises 14 residues. Germline V gives CDR1 SGHDT, CDR2 YYEEEE. Written as DNA, the CDR3 is TGTGCCAGCAGCTTTACGAGAACTAATGAAAAACTGTTTTTT. Amino acids: CASSFTRTNEKLFF.

The genes are TRBV21-1 and TRBJ1-5; the table calls TRBD1, which could not be checked here. TRBV21-1 counts as a pseudogene. This CDR3 region has 17 residues. CDR3 nucleotides: TGTGCCAGTGAGGGGACAGGGGGCAATTTAGGCAATCAGCCCCAGCATTTT. Amino acid sequence: CASEGTGGNLGNQPQHF.

V is TRBV21-1 and J is TRBJ2-2; TRBD1, the table's D call, was not compared with the DNA. TRBV21-1 is reported as a pseudogene. The CDR3 length is 16 residues. DNA of the CDR3: TGTGCCAGCAGCCCCATCGGGACAGAGAACACCGGGGAGCTGTTTTTT. Translation: CASSPIGTENTGELFF.

The sample holds one count of this clone. The rearrangement links TRBV5-1 to TRBJ2-1; 8 positions match TRBD2. The CDR3 is made up of 19 amino acids. The germline V gene encodes CDR1 SGHRS and CDR2 YFSETQ. After removal of 4 bases from V and 0 bases from J, the junction contained 15 bases not matched to a gene. The CDR3 region has the DNA TGCGCCAGCAGCCCCTCCCCCAATAGCGGGGCGTTCTCCTACAATGAGCAGTTCTTC. Translation: CASSPSPNSGAFSYNEQFF.

The rearrangement links TRBV5-5 to TRBJ2-7; 10 bases match TRBD1. V trimming: 4 bases; J trimming: 3 bases; junction bases outside the gene matches: 10. CDR1 is SGHKS, CDR2 YYEKEE, per germline (reference sequence). The CDR3 has 16 residues. The CDR3 protein is CASSPEGTGVYYEQYF. CDR3 DNA: TGTGCCAGCAGCCCGGAGGGGACAGGGGTTTACTACGAGCAGTACTTC.

This clone is a singleton in its sample. The chain is built from TRBV7-3 and TRBJ2-3, with D possibly matching TRBD2 (7 bases). The CDR3 has 14 residues. Germline CDR1 reads SGHTA; CDR2 reads FQGTGA. Trimming pared 5 bases from V and 2 bases from J, leaving 11 bases between. The CDR3 loop is CASSLRGPTDTQYF. CDR3 coding DNA: TGTGCCAGCAGCCTGCGGGGGCCCACAGATACGCAGTATTTT.

This clone has only a few counts. The rearrangement links TRBV10-2 to TRBJ2-3, with 9 bases aligning to TRBD1. After removal of 3 bases from V and 2 bases from J, the junction contained 6 bases not matched to a gene. Germline assignment: CDR1 WSHSY and CDR2 SAAADI. The CDR3 extends over 16 amino acids. CDR3: CASSELGTGPTDTQYF. The CDR3 bases are TGCGCCAGCAGTGAATTGGGGACAGGGCCCACAGATACGCAGTATTTT.

The chain joins TRBV13 to TRBJ1-2, with unresolved D. Germline V gene lookup returns CDR1 PRHDT and CDR2 FYEKMQ (reference sequence). The CDR3 length is 12 residues. The V and J ends lost 5 bases and 7 bases respectively, with 11 bases between them. In DNA, the CDR3 is TGTGCCAGCAGCACCCGGGAGTTTGGCTACACCTTC. It yields the protein CASSTREFGYTF.

The chain uses TRBV9 and TRBJ1-1; D gene ambiguous. Germline V gene data show CDR1 as SGDLS and CDR2 as YYNGEE. This CDR3 comprises 14 residues. The germline V and J ends were trimmed by 0 bases and 10 bases, with 16 bases remaining between them. The CDR3 loop reads CASSVASVGGLAFF. CDR3 sequence (DNA): TGTGCCAGCAGCGTAGCTTCTGTCGGCGGGCTAGCTTTCTTT.

The gene calls are TRBV4-3 and TRBJ2-7; D not resolved. V lost 4 bases, J lost 1 base, and 8 bases lay in between. CDR3 length: 13 residues. Germline V lookup: CDR1 LGHNA, CDR2 YSLEER. CDR3 DNA sequence: TGCGCCAGCAGCCCCCGCAGGTCCTACGAGCAGTACTTC. Translating gives CASSPRRSYEQYF.

The chain has TRBV19 and TRBJ1-6, with 7 bases matching TRBD1. The V gene's germline CDR1 is LNHDA and CDR2 SQIVND (reference sequence). CDR3 size: 16 residues. The V gene end was trimmed by 4 bases and the J gene end by 9 bases; junction bases not matched to a gene: 12. In DNA, the CDR3 is TGTGCCAGTAGTACTCAGCGGACAGGTATGAGTTCACCCCTCCACTTT. Its translation is CASSTQRTGMSSPLHF. The variable domain in full, completed from reference TRBV19 and TRBJ1-6, reads DGGITQSPKYLFRKEGQNVTLSCEQNLNHDAMYWYRQDPGQGLRLIYYSQIVNDFQKGDIAEGYSVSREKKESFPLTVTSAQKNPTAFYLCASSTQRTGMSSPLHFGNGTRLTVT.

A few counts support this clone. The CDR3 sequence: CASSWTGKLFF. The CDR3 coding sequence is TGTGCCAGCAGCTGGACAGGGAAGCTGTTTTTT. The chain carries TRBV5-4 and TRBJ1-4; TRBD1 matches at 8 bases. The CDR3 sequence is 11 residues long. CDR1 is SGHNT and CDR2 is YYREEE in the germline V gene (reference sequence). V lost 3 bases and J lost 14; bases outside the gene matches: 3.

This clone was counted between two and nine times. This chain links TRBV6-5 with TRBJ1-2, with TRBD1 identical over 10 bases. Germline V CDR1 and CDR2: MNHEY, SVGAGI. The CDR3 has 15 residues. The J segment lost 8 bases and the V segment lost 5 bases, leaving 11 bases of the junction unmatched. CDR3 coding DNA: TGTGCCAGCAGTGTACGAATGGGACAGGGGACCGGCTACACCTTC. Translated, it gives CASSVRMGQGTGYTF.